This paragraph reports one T cell receptor (beta chain). Its antigen is still unknown. Here immunoSEQ multiplex PCR was the method, and the copy in TCRdb shows in-frame clones only, minus some. The data contain roughly 400,000 clones, about 91% of them singletons. Germline V gene data show CDR1 as SGHNT and CDR2 as YENEEA. V dropped 2 bases and J dropped 1 base, with 5 bases sitting between them. The CDR3 loop spans 13 amino acids. The treatment is: 15 to 20 received Ad26.COV2.S at low or high dose, single or two shots; about five received placebo; per-sample allocation not given. The samples date from day 63 after the first vaccine or placebo injection. This entry belongs to a study of Ad26.COV2.S vaccination and SARS-CoV-2 variants. Study summary: Of the COV1001 trial arms, the Ad26.COV2.S arm included the donor. Once or twice, 56 days apart, Ad26.COV2.S was delivered intramuscularly. Study-wide results and caveats: In vaccinated individuals, spike-specific CD8+ and CD4+ T cell responses reportedly displayed substantial breadth.

This sample comprised peripheral blood, obtained in a trial of Ad26.COV2.S vaccine versus placebo. The sequence was collected from a person aged 18 to 65 who received the Ad26.COV2.S COVID-19 vaccine or a placebo. The rearrangement links TRBV11-3 to TRBJ1-1; D remains ambiguous. The CDR3 sequence: CASSLHPNTEAFF. The CDR3 DNA reads TGTGCCAGCAGCTTACATCCGAACACTGAAGCTTTCTTT.